This TCR beta chain was recovered during a study of blood T cell repertoires in COVID-19. Germline CDR1 and CDR2: LNHDA and SQIVND (reference sequence). The CDR3 has 16 residues. Trimming took 5 bases from V and 8 from J, leaving 24 bases between them. This clone came up a few times. Sequencing was performed with immunoSEQ multiplex PCR; in TCRdb, only in-frame clones are kept and a portion is missing. Here the sample spans approximately 22,000 clones, roughly four fifths being singletons. The sequence was collected from a human donor in a cohort sampled during active or convalescent COVID-19. The sequenced material came from peripheral blood. V is TRBV19 and J is TRBJ1-1; D is possibly TRBD1 (6 bases). The CDR3 is CASSPRTGGAASEAFF. CDR3 bases: TGTGCCAGTAGTCCCAGGACGGGGGGCGCAGCCTCCGAAGCTTTCTTT.